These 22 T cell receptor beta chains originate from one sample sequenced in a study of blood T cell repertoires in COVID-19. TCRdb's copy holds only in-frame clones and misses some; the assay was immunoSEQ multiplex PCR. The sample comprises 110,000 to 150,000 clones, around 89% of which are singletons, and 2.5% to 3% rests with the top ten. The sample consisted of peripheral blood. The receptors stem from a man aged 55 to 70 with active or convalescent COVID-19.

The CDR3, as DNA: TGTGCCAGCAGGGGGGACAGATCAAGGGAGACCCAGTACTTC. Residues: CASRGDRSRETQYF. The rearrangement uses TRBV6-5 and TRBJ2-5; TRBD1 aligns across 7 bases. In germline, CDR1 is MNHEY, CDR2 SVGAGI. The trim removed 6 bases at V and 5 bases at J, leaving 9 bases unmatched. This CDR3 is 14 amino acids long.

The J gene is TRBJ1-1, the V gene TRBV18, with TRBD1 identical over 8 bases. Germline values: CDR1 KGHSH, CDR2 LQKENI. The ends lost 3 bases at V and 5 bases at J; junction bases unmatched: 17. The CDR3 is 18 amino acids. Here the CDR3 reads CASSPTTMAGTGGTEAFF. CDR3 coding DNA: TGTGCCAGCTCACCGACGACGATGGCCGGGACAGGCGGTACTGAAGCTTTCTTT.

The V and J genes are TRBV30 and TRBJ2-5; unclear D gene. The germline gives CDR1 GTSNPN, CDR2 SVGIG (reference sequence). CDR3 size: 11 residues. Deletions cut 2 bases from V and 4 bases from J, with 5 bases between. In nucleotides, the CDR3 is TGTGCCTGGAGTCCCCGAGAGACCCAGTACTTC. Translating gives CAWSPRETQYF.

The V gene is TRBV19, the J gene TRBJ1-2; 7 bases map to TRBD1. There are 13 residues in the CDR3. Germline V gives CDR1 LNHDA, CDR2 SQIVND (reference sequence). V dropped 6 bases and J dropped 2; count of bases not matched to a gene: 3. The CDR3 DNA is TGTGCCAGTAGCCGGGGACAGAACTATGGCTACACCTTC. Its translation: CASSRGQNYGYTF.

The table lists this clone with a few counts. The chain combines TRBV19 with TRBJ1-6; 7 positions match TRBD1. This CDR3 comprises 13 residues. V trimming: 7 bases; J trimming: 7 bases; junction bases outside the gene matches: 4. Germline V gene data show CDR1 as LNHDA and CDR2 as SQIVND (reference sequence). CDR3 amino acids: CASTSGQNSPLHF. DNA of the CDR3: TGTGCCAGTACCTCGGGACAGAATTCACCCCTCCACTTT.

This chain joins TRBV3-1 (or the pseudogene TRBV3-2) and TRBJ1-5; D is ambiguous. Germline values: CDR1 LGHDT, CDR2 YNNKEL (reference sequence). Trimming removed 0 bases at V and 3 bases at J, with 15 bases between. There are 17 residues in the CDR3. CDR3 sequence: CASSQDPDIKPNQPQHF. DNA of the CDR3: TGTGCCAGCAGCCAAGATCCAGACATTAAGCCCAATCAGCCCCAGCATTTT.

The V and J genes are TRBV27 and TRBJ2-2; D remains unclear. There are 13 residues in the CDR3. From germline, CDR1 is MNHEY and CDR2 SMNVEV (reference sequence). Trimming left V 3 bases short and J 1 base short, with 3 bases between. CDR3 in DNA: TGTGCCAGCAGTTTTCAGAACACCGGGGAGCTGTTTTTT. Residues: CASSFQNTGELFF.

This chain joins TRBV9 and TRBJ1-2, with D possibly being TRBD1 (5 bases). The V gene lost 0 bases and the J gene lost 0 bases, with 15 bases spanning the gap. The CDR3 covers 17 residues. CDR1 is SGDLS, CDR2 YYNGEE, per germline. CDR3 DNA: TGTGCCAGCAGCGTAGGGACATGGGAGGCGACTAACTATGGCTACACCTTC. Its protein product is CASSVGTWEATNYGYTF. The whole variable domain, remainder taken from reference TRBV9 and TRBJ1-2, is DSGVTQTPKHLITATGQRVTLRCSPRSGDLSVYWYQQSLDQGLQFLIQYYNGEERAKGNILERFSAQQFPDLHSELNLSSLELGDSALYFCASSVGTWEATNYGYTFGSGTRLTVV.

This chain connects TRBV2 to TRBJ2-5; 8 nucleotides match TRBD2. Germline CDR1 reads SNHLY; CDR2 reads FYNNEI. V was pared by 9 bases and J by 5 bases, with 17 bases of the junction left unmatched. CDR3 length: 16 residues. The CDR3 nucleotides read TGTGCCAGTCAAGCGGGGGCTAGCCAAAGCAGTGAGACCCAGTACTTC. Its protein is CASQAGASQSSETQYF.

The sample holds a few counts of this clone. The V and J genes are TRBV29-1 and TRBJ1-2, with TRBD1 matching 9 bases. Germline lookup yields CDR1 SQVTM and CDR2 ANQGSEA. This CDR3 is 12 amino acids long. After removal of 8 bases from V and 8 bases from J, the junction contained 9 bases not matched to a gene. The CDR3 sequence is CSIYGQGNGYTF. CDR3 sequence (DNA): TGCAGCATTTACGGACAGGGGAACGGCTACACCTTC.

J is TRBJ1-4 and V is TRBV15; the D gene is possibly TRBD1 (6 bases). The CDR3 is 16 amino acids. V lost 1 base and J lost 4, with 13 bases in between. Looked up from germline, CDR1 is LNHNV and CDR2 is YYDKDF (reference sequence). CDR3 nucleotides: TGTGCCACCAGCAGAGTATGGGGGACAAGTAATGAAAAACTGTTTTTT. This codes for CATSRVWGTSNEKLFF.

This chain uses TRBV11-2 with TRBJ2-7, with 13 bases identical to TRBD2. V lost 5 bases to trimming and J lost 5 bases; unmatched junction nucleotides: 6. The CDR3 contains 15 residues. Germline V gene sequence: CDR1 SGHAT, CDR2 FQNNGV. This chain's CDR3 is CASSRGTSGKHEQYF. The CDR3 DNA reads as TGTGCCAGCAGCCGCGGGACTAGCGGGAAACACGAGCAGTACTTC.

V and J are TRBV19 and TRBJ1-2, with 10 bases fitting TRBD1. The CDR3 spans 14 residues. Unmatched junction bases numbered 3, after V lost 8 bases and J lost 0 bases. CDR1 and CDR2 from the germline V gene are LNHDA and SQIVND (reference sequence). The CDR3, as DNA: TGTGCCAGTCGGGACAGGGGCTCTAACTATGGCTACACCTTC. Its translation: CASRDRGSNYGYTF.

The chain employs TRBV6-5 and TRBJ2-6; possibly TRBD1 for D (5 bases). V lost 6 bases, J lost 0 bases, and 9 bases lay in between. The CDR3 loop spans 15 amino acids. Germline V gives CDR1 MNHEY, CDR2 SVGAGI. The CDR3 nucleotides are TGTGCCAGCAGGGGGCGAGCCTCTGGGGCCAACGTCCTGACTTTC. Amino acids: CASRGRASGANVLTF.

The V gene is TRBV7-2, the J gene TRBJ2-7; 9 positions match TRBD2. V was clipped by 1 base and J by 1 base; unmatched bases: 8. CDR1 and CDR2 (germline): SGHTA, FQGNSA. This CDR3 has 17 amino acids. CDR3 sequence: CASSLVPSGIVSYEQYF. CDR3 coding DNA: TGTGCCAGCAGCTTAGTCCCTAGCGGGATAGTTTCCTACGAGCAGTACTTC.

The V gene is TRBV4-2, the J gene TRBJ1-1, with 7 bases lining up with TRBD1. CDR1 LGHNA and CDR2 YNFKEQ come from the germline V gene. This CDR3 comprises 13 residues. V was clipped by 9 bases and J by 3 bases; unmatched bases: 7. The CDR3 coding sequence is TGTGCCAGTCAACAGGGGCGGGACACTGAAGCTTTCTTT. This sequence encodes CASQQGRDTEAFF.

CDR3 amino acids: CAISEAGPTGGSPLHF. As DNA, the CDR3 is TGTGCCATCAGTGAAGCAGGGCCCACGGGGGGTTCACCCCTCCACTTT. The gene calls are TRBV10-3 and TRBJ1-6; D is perhaps TRBD1 (5 bases). Between the trimmed V and J ends, which lost 3 bases and 9 bases, there was a span of 18 bases. Per germline, CDR1 ENHRY and CDR2 SYGVKD. This CDR3 comprises 16 residues.

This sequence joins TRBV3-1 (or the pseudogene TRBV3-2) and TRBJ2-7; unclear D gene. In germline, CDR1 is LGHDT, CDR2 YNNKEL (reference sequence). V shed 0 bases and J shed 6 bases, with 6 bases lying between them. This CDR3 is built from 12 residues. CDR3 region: CASSQDLSEQYF. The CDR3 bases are TGTGCCAGCAGCCAAGATCTTAGCGAGCAGTACTTC.

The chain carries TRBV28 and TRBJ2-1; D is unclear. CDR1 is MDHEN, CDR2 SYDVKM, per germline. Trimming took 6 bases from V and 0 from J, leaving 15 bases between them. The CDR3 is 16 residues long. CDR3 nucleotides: TGTGCCAGCAGGTCCCTGGCGGCTAGCTCCTACAATGAGCAGTTCTTC. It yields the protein CASRSLAASSYNEQFF.

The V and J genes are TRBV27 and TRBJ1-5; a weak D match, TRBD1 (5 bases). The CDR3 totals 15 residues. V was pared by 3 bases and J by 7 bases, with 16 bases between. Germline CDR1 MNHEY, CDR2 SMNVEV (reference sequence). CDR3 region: CASSFQGKVWQPQHF. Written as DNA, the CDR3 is TGTGCCAGCAGTTTCCAGGGAAAGGTTTGGCAGCCCCAGCATTTT.

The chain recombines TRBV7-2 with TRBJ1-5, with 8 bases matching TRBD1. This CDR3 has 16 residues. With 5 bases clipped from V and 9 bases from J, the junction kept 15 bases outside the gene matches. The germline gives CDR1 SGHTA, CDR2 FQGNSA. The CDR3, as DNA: TGTGCCAGCAGCCCCGAGGCAGGGGGCGGAGGGCGGCCCCAGCATTTT. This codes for CASSPEAGGGGRPQHF.

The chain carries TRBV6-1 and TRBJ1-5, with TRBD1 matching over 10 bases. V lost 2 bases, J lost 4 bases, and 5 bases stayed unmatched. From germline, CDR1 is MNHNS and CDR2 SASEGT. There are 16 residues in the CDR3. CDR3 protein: CASSEIPGQGNQPQHF. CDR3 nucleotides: TGTGCCAGCAGTGAAATCCCGGGACAGGGGAATCAGCCCCAGCATTTT.